The 21 T cell receptor beta chains below were found in one sample sequenced in a study of blood T cell repertoires in COVID-19. The protocol was immunoSEQ multiplex PCR, while the TCRdb copy is restricted to in-frame clones and leaves out a portion. The table lists about 250,000 clones, around 88% of them singletons, with roughly 6% in the top ten. The sample consisted of peripheral blood. The receptor set was obtained from a woman aged 30 to 39 with COVID-19, enrolled during active disease.

J is TRBJ1-2 and V is TRBV9; TRBD1 aligns across 7 bases. The germline CDR1 and CDR2 sequences are SGDLS and YYNGEE. The V and J ends lost 0 bases and 6 bases, in that order; junction bases with no gene match: 8. The CDR3 totals 15 residues. DNA of the CDR3: TGTGCCAGCAGCGTAGCTATGTGGCAGGGGGATGGCTACACCTTC. Residues: CASSVAMWQGDGYTF.

The V gene is TRBV2, the J gene TRBJ2-7; a weak D match, TRBD1 (5 bases). The CDR3 sequence is 12 residues long. Germline CDR1 SNHLY, CDR2 FYNNEI. V shed 3 bases and J shed 12 bases, with 15 bases lying between them. This chain's CDR3 is CASSDFSREVYF. Written as DNA, the CDR3 is TGTGCCAGCAGTGATTTTTCCAGGGAAGTGTACTTC.

This clone was seen just once. The V and J genes are TRBV5-1 and TRBJ2-5, with 8 bases aligning to TRBD1. V lost 0 bases and J lost 4; bases outside the gene matches: 5. The germline V gene encodes CDR1 SGHRS and CDR2 YFSETQ. The CDR3 covers 15 residues. The CDR3 region has the DNA TGCGCCAGCAGCTTGGCGGCAGGGGGCCGAGAGACCCAGTACTTC. Protein sequence: CASSLAAGGRETQYF.

The V gene is TRBV6-5, the J gene TRBJ1-2; 9 nucleotides align to TRBD1. Germline-derived CDR1 and CDR2 are MNHEY and SVGAGI. With V trimmed by 6 bases and J by 6 bases, 5 bases remained unmatched. This CDR3 has 13 amino acids. The CDR3 nucleotides read TGTGCCAGCAGCCGGGACAGGGTAAATGGCTACACCTTC. Its protein product is CASSRDRVNGYTF.

V and J are TRBV6-5 and TRBJ1-1, with 8 bases aligning to TRBD1. Germline-derived CDR1 and CDR2 are MNHEY and SVGAGI. The J segment lost 3 bases and the V segment lost 6 bases, leaving 3 bases of the junction unmatched. This CDR3 spans 13 amino acids. DNA for the CDR3: TGTGCCAGCAGCCCAGGGGGCTACACTGAAGCTTTCTTT. Residues: CASSPGGYTEAFF.

This rearrangement joins TRBV12-5 to TRBJ2-5; 10 bases agree with TRBD1. The CDR3 runs to 14 residues. Trimming cost V 7 bases and J 5 bases; bases outside gene matches: 7. Germline V lookup: CDR1 LGHNT, CDR2 FRNRAP. The CDR3 protein is CASAETGGSETQYF. The CDR3 DNA follows: TGTGCTAGTGCGGAGACAGGGGGCAGCGAGACCCAGTACTTC.

The chain carries TRBV6-5 and TRBJ1-5; D is unclear. The V gene lost 5 bases and the J gene lost 11 bases, with 13 bases spanning the gap. The CDR3 length is 12 residues. Germline V gene lookup returns CDR1 MNHEY and CDR2 SVGAGI. The CDR3 DNA is TGTGCCAGCAGTCAACCGGGATCCACCCAGCATTTT. Protein product: CASSQPGSTQHF.

The rearrangement uses TRBV6-1 and TRBJ2-5; 7 positions match TRBD2. Germline V gene lookup returns CDR1 MNHNS and CDR2 SASEGT. The trim removed 0 bases at V and 5 bases at J, leaving 3 bases unmatched. The CDR3 extends over 14 amino acids. CDR3 DNA sequence: TGTGCCAGCAGTGAAGCTTGGGGGGGGGAGACCCAGTACTTC. Translated, it gives CASSEAWGGETQYF.

This sequence joins TRBV11-2 and TRBJ2-3; D is possibly TRBD1 (7 bases). CDR1 is SGHAT and CDR2 is FQNNGV in the germline V gene. CDR3 size: 14 residues. Trimming pared 5 bases from V and 2 bases from J, leaving 11 bases between. The CDR3 DNA follows: TGTGCCAGCAGCACCAGGGGGGTCACAGATACGCAGTATTTT. It translates to CASSTRGVTDTQYF.

V and J are TRBV12-5 and TRBJ2-5; TRBD1 might be the D (6 bases). CDR3 length: 14 residues. Germline lookup yields CDR1 LGHNT and CDR2 FRNRAP. V was cut by 1 base and J by 2 bases, with 8 bases left in between. The CDR3 sequence is CASGLGTVQETQYF. As DNA, the CDR3 is TGTGCTAGTGGTTTGGGGACAGTTCAAGAGACCCAGTACTTC. The complete variable domain, with remaining parts taken from reference TRBV12-5 and TRBJ2-5, reads DARVTQTPRHKVTEMGQEVTMRCQPILGHNTVFWYRQTMMQGLELLAYFRNRAPLDDSGMPKDRFSAEMPDATLATLKIQPSEPRDSAVYFCASGLGTVQETQYFGPGTRLLVL.

V and J are TRBV7-9 and TRBJ1-2; 7 bases map to TRBD1. Germline V gene sequence: CDR1 SEHNR, CDR2 FQNEAQ (reference sequence). Trimming cost V 11 bases and J 12 bases; bases outside gene matches: 12. The CDR3 contains 11 residues. In nucleotides, the CDR3 is TGTGCCCTCTCATTGGGAACAGGGGACACCTTC. As protein: CALSLGTGDTF.

CDR3 sequence reads: CASSLGPGLTDTQYF. The CDR3 region has the DNA TGCGCCAGCAGCTTGGGGCCGGGGTTAACAGATACGCAGTATTTT. The chain recombines TRBV5-1 with TRBJ2-3, with D perhaps matching TRBD2 (5 bases). The CDR3 has 15 residues. The V gene's germline CDR1 is SGHRS and CDR2 YFSETQ. V was shortened by 0 bases and J by 3 bases, with 11 bases between the two germline ends. Full variable domain (rest looked up from reference TRBV5-1 and TRBJ2-3): KAGVTQTPRYLIKTRGQQVTLSCSPISGHRSVSWYQQTPGQGLQFLFEYFSETQRNKGNFPGRFSGRQFSNSRSEMNVSTLELGDSALYLCASSLGPGLTDTQYFGPGTRLTVL.

This chain uses TRBV19 with TRBJ1-1, with 8 bases that match TRBD1. The CDR3 has 14 residues. CDR1 is LNHDA and CDR2 is SQIVND in the germline V gene (reference sequence). After removal of 4 bases from V and 3 bases from J, the junction contained 4 bases not matched to a gene. CDR3: CASSTHRGYTEAFF. DNA of the CDR3: TGTGCCAGTAGTACCCACAGGGGGTACACTGAAGCTTTCTTT.

This clone has a single count. The chain uses TRBV7-8 and TRBJ1-3; TRBD1 aligns across 7 bases. Germline CDR1 reads SGHVS; CDR2 reads FQNEAQ. Trimming at V came to 5 bases and at J to 3 bases, leaving 7 bases not matched to a gene. The CDR3 has 15 amino acids. CDR3 bases: TGTGCCAGCAGCCCAGTGGGACAGCATGGAAACACCATATATTTT. Encoded protein: CASSPVGQHGNTIYF.

The V gene is TRBV4-3, the J gene TRBJ1-1; D is undetermined. V was pared by 3 bases and J by 1 base, with 15 bases between. CDR1 LGHNA and CDR2 YSLEER come from the germline V gene. This CDR3 comprises 16 residues. The chain's CDR3 is CASSQDLRGRNTEAFF. DNA for the CDR3: TGCGCCAGCAGCCAGGATCTACGCGGGCGGAACACTGAAGCTTTCTTT.

The chain links TRBV24-1 to TRBJ2-2; 7 nucleotides agree with TRBD1. Germline loops: CDR1 KGHDR, CDR2 SFDVKD. After removal of 3 bases from V and 4 bases from J, the junction contained 4 bases not matched to a gene. The CDR3 totals 15 residues. CDR3 coding DNA: TGTGCCACCAGTGATCCGGGACAGCCCACCGGGGAGCTGTTTTTT. As protein: CATSDPGQPTGELFF.

In this sample, this clone turned up once. The J gene is TRBJ1-1, the V gene TRBV25-1; 7 positions match TRBD1. Losses at the gene ends were 4 bases for V and 4 bases for J; bases not matched to a gene: 12. Germline V gene sequence: CDR1 MGHDK, CDR2 SYGVNS. This CDR3 has 16 residues. Written as DNA, the CDR3 is TGTGCCAGCAGTGGCACGGGACAGTCCTTCGGCACTGAAGCTTTCTTT. Translating it yields CASSGTGQSFGTEAFF. The full variable domain, its missing parts supplied by reference TRBV25-1 and TRBJ1-1, is EADIYQTPRYLVIGTGKKITLECSQTMGHDKMYWYQQDPGMELHLIHYSYGVNSTEKGDLSSESTVSRIRTEHFPLTLESARPSHTSQYLCASSGTGQSFGTEAFFGQGTRLTVV.

This clone was seen once. The chain is built from TRBV3-1 (or the pseudogene TRBV3-2) and TRBJ1-6; D gene unclear. The ends were cut back, 0 bases at V and 7 bases at J, with 7 bases in the middle. The CDR3 runs to 14 residues. Looked up from germline, CDR1 is LGHDT and CDR2 is YNNKEL (reference sequence). The DNA for the CDR3 is TGTGCCAGCAGCCAAGATCCAGGCAATTCACCCCTCCACTTT. Translation gives CASSQDPGNSPLHF.

The chain carries TRBV29-1 and TRBJ1-1; TRBD1 is a possible D gene (5 bases). The CDR3 is 14 residues long. The V gene lost 8 bases and the J gene lost 3 bases, with 19 bases spanning the gap. CDR1 SQVTM and CDR2 ANQGSEA come from the germline V gene. Here the CDR3 reads CSLSTGPGDTEAFF. The DNA of the CDR3 is TGCAGCTTAAGTACGGGACCGGGAGACACTGAAGCTTTCTTT.

The chain combines TRBV24-1 with TRBJ2-5; D is perhaps TRBD1 (7 bases). The length of the CDR3 is 18 residues. Germline V gene sequence: CDR1 KGHDR, CDR2 SFDVKD. The V end lost 3 bases, the J end lost 2 bases, and 21 bases lay between the germline ends. CDR3 sequence: CATSDRRGRQGDQETQYF. The CDR3 DNA sequence: TGTGCCACCAGTGATCGGAGGGGTCGACAGGGCGATCAAGAGACCCAGTACTTC.

V usage is TRBV6-1 and J usage is TRBJ1-5; D unresolved. This CDR3 region has 14 residues. The germline CDR1 and CDR2 sequences are MNHNS and SASEGT. The V end was cut by 3 bases, the J end by 4 bases, with 10 bases between. The CDR3: CASSDAGINQPQHF. The CDR3 bases are TGTGCCAGCAGTGACGCGGGGATAAATCAGCCCCAGCATTTT.